This T cell receptor (beta chain) was recovered during a study of blood T cell repertoires in COVID-19. Germline CDR1 ENHRY, CDR2 SYGVKD. CDR3 size: 13 residues. After removal of 6 bases from V and 6 bases from J, the junction contained 6 bases not matched to a gene. Only in-frame clones appear in the TCRdb table, and some are missing; sequencing was by immunoSEQ multiplex PCR. The sample holds hundreds of thousands of clones; roughly 80% are singletons and the top ten take roughly 2.7%. What was sequenced was peripheral blood. The sequence was collected from a woman aged 65 to 85 with active or convalescent COVID-19. The chain joins TRBV10-3 to TRBJ1-1; 8 nucleotides align to TRBD1. CDR3 sequence: CAISPTGEAEAFF. DNA for the CDR3: TGTGCCATCAGCCCGACAGGGGAGGCTGAAGCTTTCTTT.